This TCR beta chain was profiled in a study of cytomegalovirus exposure and HLA in healthy donors. Whole-study results and caveats: Beyond CMV serostatus, there was no information to go on about immune exposure. Previously analyzed data showed that most TCR beta V segments were productive at a frequency of about 90% or about 30%.

PCR involved 60 Vbeta and 13 Jbeta primers. Assay used: immunoSEQ multiplex PCR; TCRdb lists only in-frame clones, some missing. The sample holds about 220,000 clones, over 65% seen once. For this clone: Its target is unknown.

V lost 1 base to trimming and J lost 7 bases, with 17 bases between them. Germline CDR1 MNHNS, CDR2 SASEGT. CDR3 size: 16 residues. The sequence derives from a man younger than 30 in good health and CMV-seronegative. The chain carries TRBV6-1 and TRBJ1-5; D may be TRBD1 (6 bases). The specimen sequenced was PBMCs. The CDR3 loop is CASSEGSQGIGQPQHF. The CDR3 nucleotides read TGTGCCAGCAGTGAAGGAAGTCAGGGGATCGGACAGCCCCAGCATTTT.